Each of the 26 T cell receptor beta chains below was sequenced from the same sample in a study of blood T cell repertoires in COVID-19. Method: immunoSEQ multiplex PCR; TCRdb's copy keeps in-frame clones and lacks some. The table records some 290,000 clones, approximately 86% of them present only once. The sample comprised peripheral blood. These receptors were obtained from a man younger than 35 with active or convalescent COVID-19.

V is TRBV28 and J is TRBJ2-1; 7 bases are shared with TRBD1. The germline V gene has CDR1 MDHEN and CDR2 SYDVKM. V lost 8 bases to trimming and J lost 7 bases; unmatched junction nucleotides: 11. CDR3 length: 14 amino acids. The CDR3 region has the DNA TGTGCCAGCGCTAATACCGGGACAGTTAATGAGCAGTTCTTC. Residues: CASANTGTVNEQFF.

The chain has TRBV12-3 or TRBV12-4 and TRBJ1-2; D gene unclear. This CDR3 region has 13 residues. V lost 2 bases and J lost 4, with 8 bases in between. In nucleotides, the CDR3 is TGTGCCAGCAGTTTAACGGCGGGCTATGGCTACACCTTC. Its translation: CASSLTAGYGYTF.

Ten or more counts support this clone. The V gene is TRBV6-4, the J gene TRBJ2-3; the match to TRBD2 covers 9 bases. Germline V gene lookup returns CDR1 MRHNA and CDR2 SNTAGT. Trimming cost V 4 bases and J 2 bases; bases outside gene matches: 1. The CDR3 loop spans 14 amino acids. The DNA for the CDR3 is TGTGCCAGCAGTGGCGGGGGGGCCACAGATACGCAGTATTTT. It specifies CASSGGGATDTQYF.

CDR3 protein: CSVIPQAGSYEQYF. For the CDR3, the DNA is TGCAGCGTAATCCCGCAGGCAGGGTCCTACGAGCAGTACTTC. The chain is built from TRBV29-1 and TRBJ2-7; D may be TRBD1 (5 bases). Per the germline V gene, CDR1 is SQVTM and CDR2 is ANQGSEA. This CDR3 comprises 14 residues. The ends were cut back, 6 bases at V and 1 base at J, with 16 bases in the middle.

The chain recombines TRBV21-1 with TRBJ2-5; TRBD2, the table's D call, lacks a check against the DNA. TRBV21-1 is a pseudogene locus. CDR3 length: 13 amino acids. CDR3 sequence reads: CASSSAPWETQYF. The CDR3 bases are TGTGCCAGCAGCAGCGCCCCCTGGGAGACCCAGTACTTC.

This clone came up once. The chain recombines TRBV24-1 with TRBJ2-7, with D perhaps matching TRBD2 (7 bases). V lost 5 bases, J lost 5 bases, and 18 bases lay in between. CDR1 and CDR2 from the germline V gene are KGHDR and SFDVKD. This CDR3 contains 15 residues. The CDR3 region has the DNA TGTGCCACCAGTGTGGGGGCCGCGGGAGAGAACGAGCAGTACTTC. Amino acids: CATSVGAAGENEQYF.

This clone was observed a few times. In DNA form, the CDR3 reads TGCGCCAGCAGTTTCTCCGGGACATTCTCTGGAAACACCATATATTTT. Protein: CASSFSGTFSGNTIYF. The chain couples TRBV5-1 to TRBJ1-3, with D possibly being TRBD1 (6 bases). CDR3 length equals 16 residues. Trimming took 5 bases from V and 0 from J, leaving 15 bases between them. Germline CDR1 and CDR2: SGHRS and YFSETQ.

The chain combines TRBV6-1 with TRBJ2-5; 9 bases map to TRBD2. Germline CDR1 is MNHNS and CDR2 is SASEGT. CDR3 length: 14 residues. V trimming: 3 bases; J trimming: 5 bases; junction bases outside the gene matches: 4. In DNA form, the CDR3 reads TGTGCCAGCAGTGACGGCGGGGGGGCTGAGACCCAGTACTTC. Its protein is CASSDGGGAETQYF.

This clone was picked up a small number of times. V is TRBV2 and J is TRBJ2-2; 8 bases agree with TRBD1. CDR3 length: 14 residues. CDR1 is SNHLY and CDR2 is FYNNEI in the germline V gene. V lost 7 bases to trimming and J lost 5 bases; unmatched junction nucleotides: 6. The CDR3 region is CASKNRGSTGELFF. For the CDR3, the DNA is TGTGCCAGCAAGAACAGGGGGTCAACCGGGGAGCTGTTTTTT.

The chain carries TRBV4-1 and TRBJ1-1; 12 nucleotides align to TRBD1. J lost 5 bases, V lost 3 bases, and 4 bases had no gene match. The germline CDR1 and CDR2 sequences are MGHRA and YSYEKL. This CDR3 has 15 residues. CDR3 amino acids: CASSQGQGARTEAFF. Written as DNA, the CDR3 is TGCGCCAGCAGCCAGGGACAGGGGGCGAGAACTGAAGCTTTCTTT.

The chain employs TRBV6-2 or TRBV6-3 and TRBJ2-1; a possible D gene is TRBD2 (6 bases). V was cut by 6 bases and J by 4 bases, with 16 bases left in between. CDR3 length equals 15 residues. CDR1 and CDR2 (germline): MNHEY, SVGEGT. Here the CDR3 reads CASSNSGVGYNEQFF. The CDR3 bases are TGTGCCAGCAGCAATAGCGGAGTTGGATACAATGAGCAGTTCTTC.

V usage is TRBV5-6 and J usage is TRBJ1-1, with unresolved D. CDR1 SGHDT and CDR2 YYEEEE come from the germline V gene. Deletions cut 1 base from V and 4 bases from J, with 11 bases between. The CDR3 is 14 amino acids. The CDR3 spells CASSLSSSGTEAFF. The CDR3 DNA sequence: TGTGCCAGCAGCTTGAGCTCGTCGGGCACTGAAGCTTTCTTT.

The chain couples TRBV4-3 to TRBJ2-1; D possibly corresponds to TRBD1 (6 bases). This CDR3 spans 12 amino acids. Germline CDR1 and CDR2: LGHNA and YSLEER. V gave up 3 bases and J gave up 10 bases, with 10 bases separating them. This CDR3 reads CASSQITGEQFF. Here the CDR3 DNA reads TGCGCCAGCAGCCAGATAACAGGGGAGCAGTTCTTC.

This clone was counted a single time. This chain links TRBV6-2 or TRBV6-3 with TRBJ2-7; D may be TRBD2 (6 bases). This CDR3 region has 14 residues. Trimming took off 2 bases at V and 2 bases at J, with 10 bases between the two ends. Looked up from germline, CDR1 is MNHEY and CDR2 is SVGEGT. CDR3 nucleotides: TGTGCCAGCAGTTACGAGGCGGGAACCTACGAGCAGTACTTC. It encodes CASSYEAGTYEQYF.

V usage is TRBV12-3 or TRBV12-4 and J usage is TRBJ2-1; 7 bases align to TRBD2. The CDR3 has 12 residues. The J segment lost 6 bases and the V segment lost 6 bases, leaving 2 bases of the junction unmatched. The CDR3 loop is CASSLAANEQFF. The DNA of the CDR3 is TGTGCCAGCAGCCTAGCGGCCAATGAGCAGTTCTTC.

CDR3 nucleotides: TGTGCCATCAGTGGACCTCGGGAGAATGAGCAGTTCTTC. As protein: CAISGPRENEQFF. The rearrangement uses TRBV10-3 and TRBJ2-1, with D perhaps TRBD2 (6 bases). V shed 4 bases and J shed 7 bases, with 11 bases lying between them. Germline V gene lookup returns CDR1 ENHRY and CDR2 SYGVKD. This CDR3 comprises 13 residues.

The chain couples TRBV3-1 (or the pseudogene TRBV3-2) to TRBJ2-7; TRBD2 matches 7 bases. The CDR3 is made up of 15 amino acids. Germline trimming cut 4 bases from V and 0 bases from J; bases unmatched to any gene: 6. Per germline, CDR1 LGHDT and CDR2 YNNKEL (reference sequence). The DNA of the CDR3 is TGTGCCAGCAGCCCCCGGGACTATAGCTCCTACGAGCAGTACTTC. Translating gives CASSPRDYSSYEQYF.

V gene TRBV2 combines with J gene TRBJ2-7, with 7 bases fitting TRBD1. V lost 7 bases to trimming and J lost 6 bases; unmatched junction nucleotides: 9. The germline CDR1 and CDR2 sequences are SNHLY and FYNNEI. The CDR3 is 13 residues long. This chain's CDR3 is CASIIQGPSEQYF. The CDR3 DNA reads TGTGCCAGCATCATACAGGGGCCATCCGAGCAGTACTTC.

This clone has a single count. The chain employs TRBV6-2 or TRBV6-3 and TRBJ2-5, with 7 bases fitting TRBD2. The CDR3 is made up of 15 amino acids. The germline CDR1 and CDR2 sequences are MNHEY and SVGEGT. The V gene end was trimmed by 1 base and the J gene end by 4 bases; junction bases not matched to a gene: 6. In DNA form, the CDR3 reads TGTGCCAGCAGTTACTGGGGCGGGAGCGGAGAGACCCAGTACTTC. It is translated as CASSYWGGSGETQYF.

The chain joins TRBV20-1 to TRBJ2-7; 10 bases fit TRBD2. After removal of 3 bases from V and 6 bases from J, the junction contained 8 bases not matched to a gene. The CDR3 is 14 residues long. The germline V gene encodes CDR1 DFQATT and CDR2 SNEGSKA (reference sequence). CDR3 in amino acids: CSASVAGGVGEQYF. CDR3 nucleotide sequence: TGCAGTGCTAGTGTAGCGGGAGGAGTCGGCGAGCAGTACTTC.

This clone showed up just once. V is TRBV19 and J is TRBJ2-7, with D possibly being TRBD1 (6 bases). The CDR3 sequence is 17 residues long. Germline V CDR1 and CDR2: LNHDA, SQIVND (reference sequence). Between the trimmed V and J ends, which lost 5 bases and 4 bases, there was a span of 24 bases. The CDR3 DNA follows: TGTGCCAGTAGTCCGGACACACCGGGACATGTAGCGTACGAGCAGTACTTC. Amino acids: CASSPDTPGHVAYEQYF.

In its sample, this clone was seen many times. The sample holds other DNA sequences that translate to the same CDR3. This chain uses TRBV4-1 with TRBJ2-7; a possible D gene is TRBD1 (5 bases). Trimming pared 1 base from V and 4 bases from J, leaving 8 bases between. This CDR3 spans 13 amino acids. CDR1 is MGHRA, CDR2 YSYEKL, per germline. The CDR3 region has the DNA TGCGCCAGCAGCCAAGGTCCAGGGTACGAGCAGTACTTC. This codes for CASSQGPGYEQYF.

The chain recombines TRBV4-3 with TRBJ2-6, with 8 bases matching TRBD2. Trimming cost V 0 bases and J 0 bases; bases outside gene matches: 4. This CDR3 is built from 18 residues. Germline V lookup: CDR1 LGHNA, CDR2 YSLEER. CDR3 sequence: CASSQEAGVASGANVLTF. CDR3 nucleotide sequence: TGCGCCAGCAGCCAAGAAGCGGGAGTAGCCTCTGGGGCCAACGTCCTGACTTTC.

The chain carries TRBV27 and TRBJ2-1; weak D call: TRBD2 (6 bases). Germline V lookup: CDR1 MNHEY, CDR2 SMNVEV (reference sequence). The V and J ends lost 3 bases and 0 bases respectively, with 15 bases between them. The CDR3 is 17 residues long. Here the CDR3 reads CASSFEDGGFSYNEQFF. The CDR3 region has the DNA TGTGCCAGCAGTTTCGAAGACGGGGGTTTCTCCTACAATGAGCAGTTCTTC.

For the CDR3, the DNA is TGCGCCAGCAGTGACCCGACTAGCTCTGGAAACACCATATATTTT. This sequence encodes CASSDPTSSGNTIYF. This rearrangement joins TRBV10-2 to TRBJ1-3; D is undetermined. CDR1 and CDR2 (germline): WSHSY, SAAADI. Trimming removed 3 bases at V and 0 bases at J, with 9 bases between. This CDR3 is 15 amino acids long.

V usage is TRBV28 and J usage is TRBJ2-7, with 9 bases lining up with TRBD1. Germline values: CDR1 MDHEN, CDR2 SYDVKM. The CDR3 has 15 residues. V was pared by 2 bases and J by 5 bases, with 7 bases of the junction left unmatched. CDR3 sequence (DNA): TGTGCCAGCAGTTTACCCGGGACAGGGTATCACGAGCAGTACTTC. Protein: CASSLPGTGYHEQYF.